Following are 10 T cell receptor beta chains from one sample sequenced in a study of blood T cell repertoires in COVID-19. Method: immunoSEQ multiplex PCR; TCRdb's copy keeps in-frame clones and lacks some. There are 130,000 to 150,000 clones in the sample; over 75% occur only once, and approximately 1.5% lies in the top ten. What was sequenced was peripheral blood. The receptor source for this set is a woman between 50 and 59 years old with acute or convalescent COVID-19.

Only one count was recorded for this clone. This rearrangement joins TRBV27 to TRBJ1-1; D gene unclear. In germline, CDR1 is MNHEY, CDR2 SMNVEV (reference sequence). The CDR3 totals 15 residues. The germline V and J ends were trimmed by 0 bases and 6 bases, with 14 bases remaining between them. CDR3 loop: CASSLSRVTLAEAFF. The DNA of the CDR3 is TGTGCCAGCAGTTTATCCCGGGTTACCTTGGCTGAAGCTTTCTTT.

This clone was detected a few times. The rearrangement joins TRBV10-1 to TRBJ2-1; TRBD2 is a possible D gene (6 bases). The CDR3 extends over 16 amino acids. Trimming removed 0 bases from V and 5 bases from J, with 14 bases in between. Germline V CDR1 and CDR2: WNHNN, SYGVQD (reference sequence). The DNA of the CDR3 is TGCGCCAGCAGTGAGTCGAGAGGGACTTTCAACAATGAGCAGTTCTTC. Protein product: CASSESRGTFNNEQFF.

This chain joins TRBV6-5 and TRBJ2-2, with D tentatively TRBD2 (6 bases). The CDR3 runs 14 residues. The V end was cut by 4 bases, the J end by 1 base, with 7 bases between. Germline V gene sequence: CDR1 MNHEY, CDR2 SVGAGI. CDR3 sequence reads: CASSLAVNTGELFF. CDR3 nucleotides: TGTGCCAGCAGTTTAGCGGTGAACACCGGGGAGCTGTTTTTT.

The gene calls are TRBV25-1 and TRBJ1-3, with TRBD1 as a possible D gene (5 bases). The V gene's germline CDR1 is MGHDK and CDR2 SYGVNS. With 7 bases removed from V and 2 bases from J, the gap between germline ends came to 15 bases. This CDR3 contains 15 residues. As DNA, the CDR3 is TGTGCCAGCACCACAGCGGGACCTACTGGAAACACCATATATTTT. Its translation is CASTTAGPTGNTIYF.

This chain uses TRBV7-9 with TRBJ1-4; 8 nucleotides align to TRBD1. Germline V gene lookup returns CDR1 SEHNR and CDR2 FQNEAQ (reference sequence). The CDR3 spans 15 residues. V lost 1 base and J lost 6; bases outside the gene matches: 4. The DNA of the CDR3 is TGTGCCAGCAGCTTAGGGACAGGGCTGGATGAAAAACTGTTTTTT. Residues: CASSLGTGLDEKLFF. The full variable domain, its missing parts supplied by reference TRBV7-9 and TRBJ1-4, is DTGVSQNPRHKITKRGQNVTFRCDPISEHNRLYWYRQTLGQGPEFLTYFQNEAQLEKSRLLSDRFSAERPKGSFSTLEIQRTEQGDSAMYLCASSLGTGLDEKLFFGSGTQLSVL.

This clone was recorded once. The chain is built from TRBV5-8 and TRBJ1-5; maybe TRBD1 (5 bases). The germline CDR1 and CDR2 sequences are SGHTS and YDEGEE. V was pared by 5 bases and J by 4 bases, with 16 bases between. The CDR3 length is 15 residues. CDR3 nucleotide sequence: TGTGCCAGCAGTCTCCTAGGGACTGTTAATCAGCCCCAGCATTTT. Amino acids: CASSLLGTVNQPQHF.

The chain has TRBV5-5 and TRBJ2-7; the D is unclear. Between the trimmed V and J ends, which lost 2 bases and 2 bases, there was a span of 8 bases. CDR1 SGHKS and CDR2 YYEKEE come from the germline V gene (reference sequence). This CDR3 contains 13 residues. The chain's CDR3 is CASSLDNTYEQYF. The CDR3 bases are TGTGCCAGCAGCTTAGACAACACCTACGAGCAGTACTTC.

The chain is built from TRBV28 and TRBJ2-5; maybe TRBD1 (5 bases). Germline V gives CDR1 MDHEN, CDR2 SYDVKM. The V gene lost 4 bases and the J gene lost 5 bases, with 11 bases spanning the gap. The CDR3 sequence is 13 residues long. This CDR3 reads CASSSYRSETQYF. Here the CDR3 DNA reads TGTGCCAGCAGTTCCTACAGGAGCGAGACCCAGTACTTC.

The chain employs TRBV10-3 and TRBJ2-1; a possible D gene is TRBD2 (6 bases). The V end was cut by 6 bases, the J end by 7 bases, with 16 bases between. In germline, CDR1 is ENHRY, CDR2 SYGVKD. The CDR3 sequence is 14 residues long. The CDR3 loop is CAIRGIGSQNEQFF. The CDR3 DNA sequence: TGTGCCATCAGGGGAATCGGGAGCCAAAATGAGCAGTTCTTC.

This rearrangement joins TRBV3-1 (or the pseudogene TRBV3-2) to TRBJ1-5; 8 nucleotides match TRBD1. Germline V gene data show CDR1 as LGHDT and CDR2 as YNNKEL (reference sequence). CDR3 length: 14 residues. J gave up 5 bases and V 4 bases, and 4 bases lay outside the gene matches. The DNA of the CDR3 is TGTGCCAGCAGCCTAGGACAGGGTGATCAGCCCCAGCATTTT. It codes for CASSLGQGDQPQHF.